The text below deals with one T cell receptor (beta chain). Its antigen is not yet known. There are no base qualities to consult, and no much larger clone falls within one base. Collaborating institutions collected whole blood in K2EDTA tubes following their own protocols. For TCRbeta analysis, collaborators shipped samples as frozen whole blood, isolated PBMCs, or DNA extracted from either of those sample types. The data belong to a study of blood T cell repertoires in COVID-19 (dated by TCRdb to the early 2020s). With regard to the full study: Samples from collaborators originated in the United States, Italy and Spain and spanned both the acute and convalescent phases of COVID-19. The prospective study material was composed of cDNA or gDNA derived from T cells, B-cell-depleted T cells, or PBMCs. Deeply sampled blood TCRbeta repertoires from subjects exposed to, actively infected with, or recovered from COVID-19 were included in the dataset. A freely available public database, intended as a resource for researchers studying the immune response to SARS-CoV-2, is where the repertoires were released. Samples were obtained from the ongoing ImmuneRACE study (first 160 participants) and from over 1,000 subjects provided by 6 global collaborators. A de-identified subject ID, COVID-19 status, age in years and sex were almost always included in the sample metadata. Where HLA class I and class II types were available, the types were taken from metadata supplied by the sample provider, not from assay-based typing. What the work shows at the level of the full study, not this receptor alone: How much clinical and demographic metadata was included differed by source and by participant, and the metadata was provided uncurated.

The V end loses 1 base and the J end loses 2 bases, and a stretch of 7 bases separates them. Reading the germline V gene gives CDR1 SGHAT and CDR2 FQNNGV. The CDR3 holds 14 amino acids from the cysteine to the phenylalanine. Solely the CDR3 DNA is kept, with 42 bases framed from the first base. The immunoSEQ Assay, a bias-controlled multiplex PCR, was used to amplify TCRbeta CDR3 regions from genomic DNA. The study's processing was this. Within the assay, amplification of reference gene primers was used to estimate how many nucleated cells each sample contained. Sequence reads were collapsed and filtered to measure the absolute abundance of every unique TCRbeta CDR3 rearrangement. For each sample, productive Simpson clonality was calculated as the square root of Simpson's diversity index over productive rearrangements. TCRdb took this table from immuneACCESS and kept in-frame rearrangements with V and J called. Such tables lack part of the clones; where checked against another copy, unresolved V genes explain under half of the gap, and the rest is unexplained. Clonal size and the V and J genes are those of that table, whereas D and trimming came from the DNA. For this sample the table gives tens of thousands of clones, of which more than 80% were detected only once. Clones ranked in the top ten supply approximately 16% of the sample.

Source material: peripheral blood. The chain couples TRBV11-2 to TRBJ2-3, with TRBD1 perhaps the D gene, on 5 matching bases. This receptor was obtained from a man aged 80 or over with acute or convalescent COVID-19. DNA sequence: TGTGCCAGCAGCTTAGGGACATTCACAGATACGCAGTATTTT. This encodes CASSLGTFTDTQYF. When the CDR3 is completed using the reference TRBV11-2 and TRBJ2-3 genes on either side, the full variable domain is EAGVAQSPRYKIIEKRQSVAFWCNPISGHATLYWYQQILGQGPKLLIQFQNNGVVDDSQLPKDRFSAERLKGVDSTLKIQPAKLEDSAVYLCASSLGTFTDTQYFGPGTRLTVL.